This T cell receptor (beta chain) came from a study of T cells in Graves' hyperthyroidism and ophthalmopathy. Trimming took 6 bases from V and 0 from J, leaving 9 bases between them. Germline values: CDR1 MNHNS, CDR2 SASEGT. The CDR3 contains 14 residues. Researchers amplified the TCR beta CDR3 regions from RNA transcripts. The study used the HTBI primer set for a first-round RT-PCR of the TCR CDR3. TCRdb re-called the multiplex PCR reads through MiXCR, storing one row per CDR3 protein. The sample carries fewer than 40,000 distinct CDR3 sequences, around 50% recorded once. This clonotype was detected many times.

The sequencing sample was made of blood. The chain carries TRBV6-1 and TRBJ1-3, with D hard to call. The receptor's source is a woman aged 40 to 55 with Graves' ophthalmopathy. This chain's CDR3 is CASRSEPSGNTIYF. CDR3 DNA sequence: TGTGCCAGCAGATCAGAGCCCTCTGGAAACACCATATATTTT.